This T cell receptor beta chain originates from a study of blood T cell repertoires in COVID-19. Generated by immunoSEQ multiplex PCR, the TCRdb table keeps only in-frame clones and is missing some. The sample consists of about 73,000 clones, approximately 80% of them appearing once. Germline-derived CDR1 and CDR2 are SGHTA and FQGNSA. V dropped 5 bases and J dropped 3; count of bases not matched to a gene: 7. The length of the CDR3 is 14 residues. The chain uses TRBV7-2 and TRBJ2-7, with TRBD2 matching 7 bases. The receptor's source is a man older than 75 with active or convalescent COVID-19. Material for sequencing was peripheral blood. CDR3: CASSTRIAGYEQYF. CDR3 DNA sequence: TGTGCCAGCAGCACGAGGATAGCGGGCTACGAGCAGTACTTC.